What follows are 26 T cell receptor beta chains derived from one specimen sequenced in a study of early T cells in non-severe SARS-CoV-2 infection. TCRdb used MiXCR to reprocess the 5' RACE reads, holding one entry per CDR3 protein. The sample contains 56,000 or so distinct CDR3 sequences, around 15% of which appear only once. Sequenced here: whole blood, sampled at baseline. All receptors come from an adult who was a healthcare worker with PCR-confirmed SARS-CoV-2 infection or an uninfected control (not recorded which).

This clonotype was counted a few times. This sequence joins TRBV11-3 and TRBJ1-3, with TRBD1 as a possible D gene (6 bases). The CDR3 runs 19 residues. V was cut by 5 bases and J by 4 bases, with 27 bases left in between. The germline gives CDR1 SGHNT, CDR2 YENEEA. Here the CDR3 DNA reads TGTGCCAGCAGCGCCCACAGGGCTTTGAGAGACCTCTCCGGAAACACCATATATTTT. Protein: CASSAHRALRDLSGNTIYF.

In regard to this clonotype: An end of the junction does not agree with germline; a read error may underlie this. The chain employs TRBV18 and TRBJ2-2, with TRBD1 matching over 8 bases. This CDR3 is 14 amino acids long. The germline CDR1 and CDR2 sequences are KGHSH and LQKENI. The CDR3 DNA follows: TGTGCCAGCTCAACGGACAGGGCGGCCGGGGGGCTGTTTTTT. Its translation: CASSTDRAAGGLFF.

V usage is TRBV28 and J usage is TRBJ1-5; a weak D match, TRBD1 (6 bases). Germline lookup yields CDR1 MDHEN and CDR2 SYDVKM. Deletions cut 6 bases from V and 3 bases from J, with 12 bases between. The CDR3 spans 14 residues. The DNA of the CDR3 is TGTGCCAGCAGGGACGGACAGATCAATCAGCCCCAGCATTTT. Protein sequence: CASRDGQINQPQHF.

There are a few counts of this clonotype. This chain connects TRBV12-3 or TRBV12-4 to TRBJ2-3; D tentatively fits TRBD1 or TRBD2 (6 bases each). Trimming cost V 1 base and J 7 bases, with 12 bases left between them. The CDR3 is made up of 14 amino acids. The CDR3 reads CASSLEGGMNTQYF. For the CDR3, the DNA is TGTGCCAGCAGTTTAGAGGGGGGCATGAATACGCAGTATTTT.

This clonotype has at least ten counts. The CDR3 DNA is TGTGCTAGTGGTTCGATCACAGATACGCAGTATTTT. Its translation is CASGSITDTQYF. The J gene is TRBJ2-3, the V gene TRBV12-5; D call uncertain. From germline, CDR1 is LGHNT and CDR2 FRNRAP. Trimming took 4 bases from V and 2 from J, leaving 4 bases between them. The CDR3 length is 12 residues. The variable domain in full, with the rest retrieved from reference TRBV12-5 and TRBJ2-3, is DARVTQTPRHKVTEMGQEVTMRCQPILGHNTVFWYRQTMMQGLELLAYFRNRAPLDDSGMPKDRFSAEMPDATLATLKIQPSEPRDSAVYFCASGSITDTQYFGPGTRLTVL.

The sample holds many counts of this clonotype. V is TRBV2 and J is TRBJ2-1, with D tentatively TRBD2 (6 bases). Trimming shortened V by 0 bases and J by 7 bases, and 25 bases separated the two germline ends. There are 19 residues in the CDR3. CDR1 is SNHLY and CDR2 is FYNNEI in the germline V gene. The CDR3 nucleotides are TGTGCCAGCAGTGAAGCGCTTTTCCCTAGTTCGGGGGTGGAAAATGAGCAGTTCTTC. It specifies CASSEALFPSSGVENEQFF.

This rearrangement joins TRBV20-1 to TRBJ1-4, with D tentatively TRBD1 (5 bases). V was pared by 2 bases and J by 3 bases, with 10 bases between. CDR3 length: 14 amino acids. Germline V gives CDR1 DFQATT, CDR2 SNEGSKA (reference sequence). The CDR3 DNA reads TGCAGTGCTAGATCTGGGGGATCTAATGAAAAACTGTTTTTT. This sequence encodes CSARSGGSNEKLFF.

There are many counts of this clonotype. The CDR3 region has the DNA TGCAGTGCTAGAAGTCTTAGGGGTAAAGGAAACATTCAGTACTTC. It codes for CSARSLRGKGNIQYF. The chain uses TRBV20-1 and TRBJ2-4, with D perhaps TRBD1 (5 bases). V was shortened by 2 bases and J by 6 bases, with 17 bases between the two germline ends. This CDR3 spans 15 amino acids. From germline, CDR1 is DFQATT and CDR2 SNEGSKA (reference sequence).

This clonotype has only a few counts. The chain is built from TRBV11-2 and TRBJ1-3, with no clear D. This CDR3 has 14 residues. The germline V and J ends were trimmed by 4 bases and 0 bases, with 7 bases remaining between them. Looked up from germline, CDR1 is SGHAT and CDR2 is FQNNGV. CDR3 amino acids: CASSYRGSGNTIYF. The CDR3 DNA is TGTGCCAGCAGCTACCGGGGCTCTGGAAACACCATATATTTT.

This clonotype was seen many times. V gene TRBV27 combines with J gene TRBJ2-7; 14 bases agree with TRBD2. The junction had 9 bases not matched to a gene; V was cut back by 5 bases and J by 0 bases. The CDR3 sequence is 18 residues long. CDR1 MNHEY and CDR2 SMNVEV come from the germline V gene (reference sequence). The CDR3 nucleotides read TGTGCCAGCAGTCCAGGACTAGCGGGAGGTCGGGGCTCCTACGAGCAGTACTTC. Translation: CASSPGLAGGRGSYEQYF.

This clonotype appeared many times. This chain joins TRBV7-6 and TRBJ2-2, with D possibly matching TRBD2 (5 bases). The germline CDR1 and CDR2 sequences are SGHVS and FNYEAQ. The CDR3 length is 16 residues. V lost 1 base and J 1 base, leaving 10 bases between the germline ends. CDR3 sequence (DNA): TGTGCCAGCAGCTTAGGGCGGGCAGAGAACACCGGGGAGCTGTTTTTT. The encoded protein is CASSLGRAENTGELFF. Full variable domain (rest looked up from reference TRBV7-6 and TRBJ2-2): GAGVSQSPRYKVTKRGQDVALRCDPISGHVSLYWYRQALGQGPEFLTYFNYEAQQDKSGLPNDRFSAERPEGSISTLTIQRTEQRDSAMYRCASSLGRAENTGELFFGEGSRLTVL.

In this sample, this clonotype turned up a few times. The chain is built from TRBV11-2 and TRBJ2-2; D is unclear. V was clipped by 3 bases and J by 1 base, with 9 bases between them. Germline assignment: CDR1 SGHAT and CDR2 FQNNGV. CDR3 length equals 15 residues. CDR3 residues: CASSFVPGNTGELFF. Written as DNA, the CDR3 is TGTGCCAGCAGCTTTGTCCCGGGGAACACCGGGGAGCTGTTTTTT.

This clonotype has more than one count but fewer than ten. The chain combines TRBV20-1 with TRBJ2-3, with TRBD2 identical over 14 bases. The CDR3 spans 16 residues. Germline V lookup: CDR1 DFQATT, CDR2 SNEGSKA (reference sequence). V dropped 5 bases and J dropped 6; count of bases not matched to a gene: 10. The CDR3 coding sequence is TGCAGTGCTGAGATCCCGGGACTAGCGGGAGCGGATACGCAGTATTTT. Its protein product is CSAEIPGLAGADTQYF.

This clonotype ranks as medium-sized. This sequence joins TRBV5-1 and TRBJ1-1; weak D call: TRBD1 (5 bases). Germline-derived CDR1 and CDR2 are SGHRS and YFSETQ. The CDR3 runs 15 residues. Trimming took off 0 bases at V and 4 bases at J, with 13 bases between the two ends. The CDR3 region is CASSLGGGVATEAFF. The CDR3 coding sequence is TGCGCCAGCAGCTTGGGTGGGGGGGTCGCCACTGAAGCTTTCTTT.

Comments on this clonotype: This may be a read error, as it is one base from a much larger clone. The J gene is TRBJ1-4, the V gene TRBV12-3 or TRBV12-4; D is possibly TRBD1 (5 bases). The CDR3 totals 14 residues. Written as DNA, the CDR3 is TGTGCCAGCAGTTTAAGGCAGGGCAGGGAAACACTGTTTTTT. Its protein product is CASSLRQGRETLFF.

This clonotype was counted at least ten times. This chain uses TRBV12-3 or TRBV12-4 with TRBJ2-7; perhaps TRBD1 as D (6 bases). The V end lost 1 base, the J end lost 3 bases, and 16 bases lay between the germline ends. This CDR3 comprises 16 residues. This CDR3 reads CASSLGGPGTNYEQYF. The CDR3 nucleotides read TGTGCCAGCAGTTTAGGAGGTCCCGGGACAAACTACGAGCAGTACTTC.

This clonotype was counted only a few times. V is TRBV11-2 and J is TRBJ2-7; D might be TRBD2 (6 bases). Germline V gene sequence: CDR1 SGHAT, CDR2 FQNNGV. Trimming pared 0 bases from V and 0 bases from J, leaving 12 bases between. The CDR3 runs to 16 residues. The CDR3 DNA follows: TGTGCCAGCAGCTTAGACTTAGCGACTAGCTCCTACGAGCAGTACTTC. Encoded protein: CASSLDLATSSYEQYF.

The J gene is TRBJ2-3, the V gene TRBV7-9; the match to TRBD2 covers 9 bases. The ends lost 4 bases at V and 3 bases at J; junction bases unmatched: 17. This CDR3 comprises 19 residues. Germline values: CDR1 SEHNR, CDR2 FQNEAQ (reference sequence). The CDR3 coding sequence is TGTGCCAGCAGCTGGAATGCCGGGACTAGCAGGAGAAGGACAGATACGCAGTATTTT. Residues: CASSWNAGTSRRRTDTQYF.

J is TRBJ1-3 and V is TRBV6-6, with D possibly matching TRBD1 (5 bases). Germline V gene sequence: CDR1 MNHNY, CDR2 SVGAGI (reference sequence). Trimming stripped 6 bases from V and 4 bases from J, with 13 bases between. The CDR3 contains 14 residues. The CDR3 spells CASRYPDRGNTIYF. The CDR3 DNA reads as TGTGCCAGCAGATATCCCGACAGAGGAAACACCATATATTTT.

This chain links TRBV12-1 with TRBJ1-1; the table's D call TRBD1 went unverified against the DNA. TRBV12-1 is marked as a pseudogene. This CDR3 is 12 amino acids long. The CDR3 DNA reads as TGTGCCAGCAGCCCCCGGACGGGTTTAGCTTTCTTT. It specifies CASSPRTGLAFF.

This clonotype occurred a few times. The chain links TRBV27 to TRBJ2-7, with no clear D. Per germline, CDR1 MNHEY and CDR2 SMNVEV (reference sequence). The CDR3 consists of 12 residues. Between the trimmed V and J ends, which lost 6 bases and 5 bases, there was a span of 11 bases. CDR3 sequence reads: CASSTRKDEQYF. The CDR3 DNA reads as TGTGCCAGCAGCACCAGGAAGGACGAGCAGTACTTC.

The chain combines TRBV20-1 with TRBJ2-5, with D possibly matching TRBD1 (6 bases). V shed 4 bases and J shed 4 bases, with 13 bases lying between them. CDR1 and CDR2 from the germline V gene are DFQATT and SNEGSKA (reference sequence). The CDR3 loop spans 13 amino acids. CDR3 sequence: CSATIGQRETQYF. The DNA of the CDR3 is TGCAGTGCTACCATTGGACAGCGAGAGACCCAGTACTTC.

This clonotype was recorded at least ten times. The genes are TRBV4-1 and TRBJ1-1, with D uncertain. This CDR3 contains 15 residues. V lost 0 bases to trimming and J lost 3 bases, with 11 bases between them. Looked up from germline, CDR1 is MGHRA and CDR2 is YSYEKL. The CDR3 is CASSQEPFVYTEAFF. The CDR3 nucleotides are TGCGCCAGCAGCCAAGAACCGTTCGTTTACACTGAAGCTTTCTTT.

This clonotype was detected only a few times. The chain couples TRBV29-1 to TRBJ2-5, with 8 bases lining up with TRBD1. Trimming at V came to 4 bases and at J to 6 bases, leaving 7 bases not matched to a gene. The germline CDR1 and CDR2 sequences are SQVTM and ANQGSEA. The CDR3 length is 13 residues. The CDR3 DNA reads as TGCAGCGTTGTCTTTGGACAGGGCCAGACCCAGTACTTC. It specifies CSVVFGQGQTQYF.

The sample holds a few counts of this clonotype. This chain uses TRBV6-2 or TRBV6-3 with TRBJ2-1, with D unresolved. V lost 0 bases, J lost 3 bases, and 24 bases lay in between. The CDR3 spans 20 residues. The germline CDR1 and CDR2 sequences are MNHEY and SVGEGT. CDR3 sequence: CASSYSPGKNDLVYYNEQFF. The DNA for the CDR3 is TGTGCCAGCAGTTACTCGCCGGGCAAAAATGATCTAGTATACTACAATGAGCAGTTCTTC.

The chain is built from TRBV2 and TRBJ2-1; 11 bases agree with TRBD2. Unmatched junction bases numbered 6, after V lost 6 bases and J lost 5 bases. Looked up from germline, CDR1 is SNHLY and CDR2 is FYNNEI. The CDR3 contains 15 residues. This CDR3 reads CASRVAGGIDNEQFF. The CDR3 region has the DNA TGTGCCAGCAGGGTAGCGGGGGGGATTGACAATGAGCAGTTCTTC.